This entry lists 11 T cell receptor beta chains sequenced from one sample in a study of identical twins. TCRdb ran MiXCR on the 5' RACE reads and lists one entry per CDR3 protein. The sample consists of roughly 290,000 distinct CDR3 sequences, less than 9.5% of them appearing once. These data also featured in a second study, about yellow fever vaccine responses in identical twins.

Material: CD8+ T cells sorted from blood. The receptors were gathered from a woman aged 18 to 35 in good health.

This clonotype appeared a single time. The CDR3 loop is CASSPMGTEQFF. The CDR3, as DNA: TGTGCCAGCAGCCCTATGGGCACGGAGCAGTTCTTC. The chain carries TRBV7-9 and TRBJ2-1; no reliable D call. Germline V CDR1 and CDR2: SEHNR, FQNEAQ (reference sequence). This CDR3 is 12 amino acids long. The V and J ends lost 5 bases and 10 bases respectively, with 12 bases between them.

Only a few counts were recorded for this clonotype. The J gene is TRBJ1-2, the V gene TRBV6-6; unclear D gene. The CDR3 totals 13 residues. The germline V gene encodes CDR1 MNHNY and CDR2 SVGAGI (reference sequence). Trimming pared 3 bases from V and 1 base from J, leaving 6 bases between. The CDR3 here is CASSYARNYGYTF. DNA for the CDR3: TGTGCCAGCAGTTATGCCCGTAACTATGGCTACACCTTC.

This clonotype was observed a few times. V and J are TRBV7-2 and TRBJ2-7; D is unresolved. The CDR3 totals 13 residues. The germline V and J ends were trimmed by 1 base and 5 bases, with 9 bases remaining between them. Germline V gives CDR1 SGHTA, CDR2 FQGNSA. Here the CDR3 reads CASSLGIANEQYF. The CDR3 nucleotides read TGTGCCAGCAGCTTAGGGATCGCTAACGAGCAGTACTTC.

This clonotype has ten or more counts. The rearrangement uses TRBV5-1 and TRBJ2-3; 10 bases agree with TRBD2. This CDR3 contains 16 residues. CDR1 SGHRS and CDR2 YFSETQ come from the germline V gene. With 0 bases clipped from V and 2 bases from J, the junction kept 3 bases outside the gene matches. The DNA of the CDR3 is TGCGCCAGCAGCTTGGGACTAGCGGGCCTCACAGATACGCAGTATTTT. Translation gives CASSLGLAGLTDTQYF.

The V and J genes are TRBV5-6 and TRBJ2-1, with 13 bases fitting TRBD2. J gave up 5 bases and V 0 bases, and 11 bases lay outside the gene matches. Germline CDR1 reads SGHDT; CDR2 reads YYEEEE. This CDR3 region has 19 residues. The CDR3 protein is CASSLVGLAGSIANNEQFF. DNA of the CDR3: TGTGCCAGCAGCTTGGTGGGACTAGCGGGGAGCATTGCCAACAATGAGCAGTTCTTC.

There are a few counts of this clonotype. The chain's CDR3 is CASSLSRDARDEQYF. As DNA, the CDR3 is TGTGCCAGCAGTTTATCGAGGGACGCGAGGGACGAGCAGTACTTC. The chain has TRBV28 and TRBJ2-7, with D perhaps assigned TRBD1 or TRBD2 (5 bases each). Trimming removed 1 base from V and 5 bases from J, with 15 bases in between. The germline CDR1 and CDR2 sequences are MDHEN and SYDVKM. The CDR3 is 15 amino acids.

In its sample, this clonotype was seen many times. The conserved phenylalanine or tryptophan normally closing the CDR3 is absent here, so this likely arose from a read error. Because the CDR3's place on the DNA is in doubt, the DNA is left out and the CDR3 is given as listed by TCRdb. The chain is built from TRBV7-9 and TRBJ2-7; the D call in the table, TRBD2, was not verified against the DNA. The CDR3 comprises 12 residues, both ends counted. Germline V lookup: CDR1 SEHNR, CDR2 FQNEAQ (reference sequence). The CDR3 reads CASSLDSGRKNL.

This chain joins TRBV11-1 and TRBJ1-6; D is ambiguous. CDR1 and CDR2 (germline): SGHAT, FQDESV (reference sequence). This CDR3 has 18 residues. The V gene lost 5 bases and the J gene lost 9 bases, with 26 bases spanning the gap. CDR3 sequence reads: CASSKGVAEREMRSPLHF. The DNA for the CDR3 is TGTGCCAGCAGCAAGGGAGTAGCCGAGCGCGAGATGCGTTCACCCCTCCACTTT.

This clonotype was counted ten times or more. This rearrangement joins TRBV29-1 to TRBJ2-3; D ambiguous. Germline V lookup: CDR1 SQVTM, CDR2 ANQGSEA. Trimming left V 0 bases short and J 6 bases short, with 4 bases between. This CDR3 is built from 11 residues. CDR3: CSVEDPDTQYF. As DNA, the CDR3 is TGCAGCGTTGAAGATCCGGATACGCAGTATTTT.

At least ten counts were recorded for this clonotype. The rearrangement links TRBV12-5 to TRBJ2-1; no clear D. V was trimmed by 1 base and J by 8 bases, leaving 12 bases between them. Germline V gives CDR1 LGHNT, CDR2 FRNRAP. The CDR3 has 14 residues. CDR3 region: CASGLASVGDEQFF. CDR3 coding DNA: TGTGCTAGTGGTTTGGCCTCGGTTGGCGATGAGCAGTTCTTC.

This clonotype was counted ten times or more. V is TRBV6-2 or TRBV6-3 and J is TRBJ2-1; 12 bases are shared with TRBD1. The V gene's germline CDR1 is MNHEY and CDR2 SVGEGT. The junction had 10 bases not matched to a gene; V was cut back by 4 bases and J by 9 bases. CDR3 size: 16 residues. As DNA, the CDR3 is TGTGCCAGCAGTTCCCTCCGGGACAGGGGGCTCACTGAGCAGTTCTTC. It specifies CASSSLRDRGLTEQFF.